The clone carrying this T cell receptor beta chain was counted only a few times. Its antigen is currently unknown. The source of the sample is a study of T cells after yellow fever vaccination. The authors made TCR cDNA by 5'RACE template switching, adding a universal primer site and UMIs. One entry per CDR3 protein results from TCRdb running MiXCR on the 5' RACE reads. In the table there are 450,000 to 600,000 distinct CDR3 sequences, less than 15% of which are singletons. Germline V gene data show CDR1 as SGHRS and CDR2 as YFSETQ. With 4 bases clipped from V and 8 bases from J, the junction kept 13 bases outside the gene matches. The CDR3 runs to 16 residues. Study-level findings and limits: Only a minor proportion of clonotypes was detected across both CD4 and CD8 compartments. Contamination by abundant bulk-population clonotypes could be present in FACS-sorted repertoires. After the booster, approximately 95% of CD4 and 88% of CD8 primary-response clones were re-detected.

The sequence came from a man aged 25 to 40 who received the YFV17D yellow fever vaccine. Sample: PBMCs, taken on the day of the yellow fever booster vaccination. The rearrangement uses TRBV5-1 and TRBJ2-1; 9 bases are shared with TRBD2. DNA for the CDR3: TGCGCCAGCAGCGTGGGGCTTAGCGGGAGCTGGGATGAGCAGTTCTTC. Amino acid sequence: CASSVGLSGSWDEQFF.